This TCR beta chain was captured in a study of cytomegalovirus exposure and HLA in healthy donors. Study at large: A data release that came early held approximately 92 million unique TCRs from HLA-typed donors. Among around 400 genotyped donors, around 82% fell in the Caucasian-associated ancestry cluster. Study-level findings and limits: The study assumed roughly uniform donor sequencing depth for presence/absence analyses. Association of a missense DCLRE1C variant with TCR beta V- and J-gene trimming was reported in a later analysis.

Details on this clone: As yet, its antigen is unknown.

PCR employed 60 Vbeta and 13 Jbeta primers. Generated by immunoSEQ multiplex PCR, the TCRdb table keeps only in-frame clones and is missing some. The specimen's table records approximately 120,000 clones. This TCR was recovered from a man between 18 and 35 years old in good health and CMV-seronegative. Sequencing was carried out using PBMCs.

The CDR3 loop is CASSPGGTRGTQYF. CDR3 coding DNA: TGTGCCAGCAGCCCAGGGGGGACGCGCGGGACCCAGTACTTC. The chain uses TRBV11-2 and TRBJ2-5; maybe TRBD1 (7 bases). The CDR3 runs to 14 residues. V lost 5 bases to trimming and J lost 7 bases, with 17 bases between them. CDR1 and CDR2 from the germline V gene are SGHAT and FQNNGV.